The clone carrying this TCR beta chain was observed a single time. Its target is not known. This sample was taken from a study of cytomegalovirus exposure and HLA in healthy donors. Overall study: Findings of an earlier analysis included roughly 110 million unique TCR beta sequences from about 180 million T cells. Study results and caveats: Reportedly, diagnosis of cytomegalovirus status by the classifier showed high specificity and sensitivity. The study labeled roughly 160 TCR beta chains cytomegalovirus-associated.

The PCR was carried out with 60 Vbeta primers and 13 Jbeta primers. The protocol was immunoSEQ multiplex PCR, while the TCRdb copy is restricted to in-frame clones and leaves out a portion. The sample includes roughly 100,000 clones, more than 70% of them seen just once. CDR1 is MNHNS, CDR2 SASEGT, per germline. The CDR3 runs 12 residues. The V end lost 7 bases, the J end lost 5 bases, and 11 bases lay between the germline ends. This TCR derives from a male donor in good health and CMV-seropositive. The gene calls are TRBV6-1 and TRBJ2-5, with D possibly being TRBD1 (6 bases). What was sequenced was PBMCs. This CDR3 reads CASTPGEETQYF. In DNA form, the CDR3 reads TGTGCCAGCACTCCAGGGGAGGAGACCCAGTACTTC.